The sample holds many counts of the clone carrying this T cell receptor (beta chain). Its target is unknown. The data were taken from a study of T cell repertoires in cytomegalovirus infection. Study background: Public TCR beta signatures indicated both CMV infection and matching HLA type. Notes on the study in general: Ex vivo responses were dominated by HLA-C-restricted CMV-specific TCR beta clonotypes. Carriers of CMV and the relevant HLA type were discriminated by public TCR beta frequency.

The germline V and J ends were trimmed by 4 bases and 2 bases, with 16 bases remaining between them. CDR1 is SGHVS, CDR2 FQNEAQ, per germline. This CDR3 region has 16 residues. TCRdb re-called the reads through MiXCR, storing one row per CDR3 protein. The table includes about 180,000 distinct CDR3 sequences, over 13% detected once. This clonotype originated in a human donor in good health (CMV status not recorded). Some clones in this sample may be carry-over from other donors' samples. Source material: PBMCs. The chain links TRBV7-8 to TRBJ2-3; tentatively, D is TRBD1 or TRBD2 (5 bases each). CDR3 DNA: TGTGCCAGCAGCTCGCCAGAGGGGCTCTACACAGATACGCAGTATTTT. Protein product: CASSSPEGLYTDTQYF.